The 20 T cell receptor beta chains below come from one sample, sequenced in a study of CD8+ T cells in alopecia areata (dated by TCRdb to 2016 to 2018). The sample's time point label, decoded: baseline before oral tofacitinib. The library was made by the immunoSEQ multiplex PCR assay. For TCR sequencing, RNA was extracted from every sample and reverse transcribed into cDNA to serve as template. The clones in this table, taken by TCRdb from immuneACCESS, are in-frame only. Not every clone is retained; where verified, under half of the shortfall comes from an unresolved V gene, and the cause of the rest is unknown. The sample table lists around 160,000 clones, 87% of them with a count of one. The top ten hold less than 15% of the sample. Sequences were derived from CD8+ T cells sorted from blood, sampled at week 0. The receptor source for this set is a human donor with alopecia areata.

The V and J genes are TRBV29-1 and TRBJ2-7; D possibly uses TRBD1 or TRBD2 (6 bases each). Germline-derived CDR1 and CDR2 are SQVTM and ANQGSEA. Trimming shortened V by 4 bases and J by 2 bases, and 12 bases separated the two germline ends. The CDR3 is 13 amino acids. The CDR3 reads CSVVGGSTYEQYF. The CDR3 DNA reads as TGCAGCGTTGTCGGGGGCAGCACCTACGAGCAGTACTTC.

V and J are TRBV27 and TRBJ2-3; the match to TRBD2 covers 10 bases. The CDR3 spans 19 residues. V lost 3 bases to trimming and J lost 3 bases; unmatched junction nucleotides: 15. The V gene's germline CDR1 is MNHEY and CDR2 SMNVEV (reference sequence). CDR3: CASSFSPGLAIPTTDTQYF. CDR3 bases: TGTGCCAGCAGTTTTAGTCCGGGACTAGCGATCCCCACGACAGATACGCAGTATTTT.

The V and J genes are TRBV30 and TRBJ2-7; the D is unclear. This CDR3 is 12 amino acids long. Germline V gene lookup returns CDR1 GTSNPN and CDR2 SVGIG (reference sequence). The V end was cut by 3 bases, the J end by 3 bases, with 9 bases between. CDR3 region: CAWRKAFYEQYF. The CDR3 region has the DNA TGTGCCTGGAGGAAAGCATTCTACGAGCAGTACTTC.

The rearrangement uses TRBV4-1 and TRBJ2-5; D unresolved. Germline CDR1 and CDR2: MGHRA and YSYEKL. The CDR3 consists of 16 residues. Trimming removed 0 bases from V and 6 bases from J, with 17 bases in between. The CDR3, as DNA: TGCGCCAGCAGCCAAGAATCTGGGCTTGGGTTGAAGACCCAGTACTTC. It encodes CASSQESGLGLKTQYF.

The rearrangement joins TRBV9 to TRBJ2-2; no clear D. The ends were cut back, 2 bases at V and 7 bases at J, with 9 bases in the middle. The CDR3 extends over 13 amino acids. Germline V lookup: CDR1 SGDLS, CDR2 YYNGEE. The CDR3 nucleotides are TGTGCCAGCAGCGTTTATATGGGCGGGGAGCTGTTTTTT. Encoded protein: CASSVYMGGELFF.

V gene TRBV27 combines with J gene TRBJ2-5; no clear D. The J call could be wrong; TRBJ2-7 is a better fit for the DNA end. The germline V gene has CDR1 MNHEY and CDR2 SMNVEV (reference sequence). The CDR3 is 13 amino acids. CDR3 sequence: CASSSNSYYEQYF. In DNA form, the CDR3 reads TGTGCCAGCAGTTCGAATTCTTACTACGAGCAGTACTTC.

The chain recombines TRBV5-1 with TRBJ2-5; D gene uncertain. The J call may be mistaken, given a closer DNA end match to TRBJ2-7. There are 13 residues in the CDR3. Germline CDR1 SGHRS, CDR2 YFSETQ. CDR3 in DNA: TGCGCCAGCAGCTTGAACAACCTCTACGAGCAGTACTTC. It translates to CASSLNNLYEQYF.

The chain couples TRBV19 to TRBJ2-1; the D gene is possibly TRBD2 (6 bases). Trimming cost V 0 bases and J 8 bases, with 14 bases left between them. Germline lookup yields CDR1 LNHDA and CDR2 SQIVND (reference sequence). There are 15 residues in the CDR3. CDR3 residues: CASSIDPRESHEQFF. CDR3 DNA sequence: TGTGCCAGTAGTATAGATCCGCGGGAAAGCCATGAGCAGTTCTTC.

This clone was found a few times. This chain connects TRBV11-2 to TRBJ2-1; D is ambiguous. Between the trimmed V and J ends, which lost 2 bases and 8 bases, there was a span of 10 bases. The CDR3 spans 13 residues. The germline gives CDR1 SGHAT, CDR2 FQNNGV. As DNA, the CDR3 is TGTGCCAGCAGCTTATATGTTTGGGATGAGCAGTTCTTC. Translating it yields CASSLYVWDEQFF.

The chain carries TRBV5-1 and TRBJ2-3; perhaps TRBD2 as D (5 bases). Germline V gene lookup returns CDR1 SGHRS and CDR2 YFSETQ. This CDR3 comprises 15 residues. V was pared by 2 bases and J by 3 bases, with 13 bases between. As DNA, the CDR3 is TGCGCCAGCAGCTTAGACTATCCAGCGACAGATACGCAGTATTTT. It encodes CASSLDYPATDTQYF.

This clone was detected only a few times. This sequence joins TRBV4-1 and TRBJ2-2; TRBD1 matches 7 bases. Germline CDR1 is MGHRA and CDR2 is YSYEKL. Trimming at V came to 4 bases and at J to 2 bases, leaving 4 bases not matched to a gene. There are 15 residues in the CDR3. The CDR3 sequence: CASSPRDSNTGELFF. Here the CDR3 DNA reads TGCGCCAGCAGCCCCCGGGACAGCAACACCGGGGAGCTGTTTTTT.

V usage is TRBV29-1 and J usage is TRBJ1-2; TRBD1 agrees at 8 bases. This CDR3 has 13 amino acids. Trimming at V came to 7 bases and at J to 3 bases, leaving 7 bases not matched to a gene. In germline, CDR1 is SQVTM, CDR2 ANQGSEA. This CDR3 reads CSGLDRDDYGYTF. DNA of the CDR3: TGCAGCGGACTGGACAGGGACGACTATGGCTACACCTTC.

V is TRBV4-1 and J is TRBJ2-1; TRBD2 aligns across 14 bases. Germline V lookup: CDR1 MGHRA, CDR2 YSYEKL. J gave up 1 base and V 0 bases, and 8 bases lay outside the gene matches. This CDR3 contains 20 residues. The CDR3 loop is CASSQEPGTSGSISYNEQFF. CDR3 in DNA: TGCGCCAGCAGCCAAGAGCCCGGGACTAGCGGGAGTATATCCTACAATGAGCAGTTCTTC.

The rearrangement uses TRBV30 and TRBJ2-7, with unresolved D. There are 14 residues in the CDR3. CDR1 and CDR2 (germline): GTSNPN, SVGIG (reference sequence). V lost 1 base and J lost 3, with 13 bases in between. This CDR3 reads CAWSADLTGYEQYF. CDR3 in DNA: TGTGCCTGGAGTGCGGACCTCACGGGCTACGAGCAGTACTTC.

The chain is built from TRBV27 and TRBJ2-7, with D perhaps TRBD1 (6 bases). Trimming left V 6 bases short and J 0 bases short, with 12 bases between. The germline V gene encodes CDR1 MNHEY and CDR2 SMNVEV (reference sequence). The CDR3 runs to 14 residues. In DNA, the CDR3 is TGTGCCAGCAGCTCCCGGGACACCTCCTACGAGCAGTACTTC. Protein sequence: CASSSRDTSYEQYF.

This chain joins TRBV19 and TRBJ2-5; D perhaps matches TRBD2 (5 bases). The germline gives CDR1 LNHDA, CDR2 SQIVND (reference sequence). The CDR3 has 15 amino acids. Trimming pared 5 bases from V and 5 bases from J, leaving 18 bases between. CDR3 DNA: TGTGCCAGTAGTCCGAGCCCCACTAGAGCGGAGACCCAGTACTTC. Translated, it gives CASSPSPTRAETQYF.

The chain carries TRBV6-5 and TRBJ2-7; 11 positions agree with TRBD2. This CDR3 is built from 15 residues. The germline CDR1 and CDR2 sequences are MNHEY and SVGAGI. With V trimmed by 4 bases and J by 1 base, 3 bases remained unmatched. The CDR3 is CASSLLAGASYEQYF. The CDR3 DNA sequence: TGTGCCAGCAGTTTACTAGCGGGAGCTTCCTACGAGCAGTACTTC.

J is TRBJ1-1 and V is TRBV7-9; D uncertain. CDR3 length equals 10 residues. V lost 7 bases and J lost 12, with 12 bases in between. Looked up from germline, CDR1 is SEHNR and CDR2 is FQNEAQ (reference sequence). CDR3 DNA: TGTGCCAGCACCCTCCTTCGGTCTTTCTTT. Its translation is CASTLLRSFF.

The J gene is TRBJ2-2, the V gene TRBV29-1, with TRBD1 matching 9 bases. The CDR3 is 16 amino acids. V dropped 0 bases and J dropped 4; count of bases not matched to a gene: 6. Germline CDR1 reads SQVTM; CDR2 reads ANQGSEA. This CDR3 reads CSVEDWTGEGTGELFF. The CDR3, as DNA: TGCAGCGTTGAAGATTGGACAGGGGAGGGCACCGGGGAGCTGTTTTTT.

V gene TRBV29-1 combines with J gene TRBJ2-1; D might be TRBD1 or TRBD2, each matching 7 bases. CDR1 and CDR2 from the germline V gene are SQVTM and ANQGSEA. This CDR3 region has 15 residues. V dropped 7 bases and J dropped 4 bases, with 20 bases sitting between them. This CDR3 reads CSGAAGDSLYNEQFF. The CDR3 region has the DNA TGCAGCGGTGCGGCGGGGGACAGCTTATACAATGAGCAGTTCTTC.